Presented here are 2 T cell receptor beta chains from one specimen sequenced in a study of PD-1 and CTLA-4 blockade in melanoma (dated by TCRdb to about 2021). The library was built by means of the immunoSEQ multiplex PCR assay. TCRdb carries this immuneACCESS record with in-frame sequences only. Its versions omit some clonotypes, under half of them owing to an unresolved V gene in the studies checked, with the rest unexplained. This sample gives roughly 30,000 clones in total; roughly 90% of them show up just once. Clones ranked in the top ten supply about 8% of the sample. Material: CD8+ T cells from peripheral blood, obtained from a patient given anti-PD-1 treatment. The receptors come from a human donor with melanoma.

The chain has TRBV7-9 and TRBJ1-2; no clear D. V shed 1 base and J shed 4 bases, with 7 bases lying between them. Germline CDR1 reads SEHNR; CDR2 reads FQNEAQ (reference sequence). This CDR3 contains 13 residues. The CDR3 DNA follows: TGTGCCAGCAGCTTAGTTCTCGGCTATGGCTACACCTTC. It translates to CASSLVLGYGYTF.

The gene calls are TRBV28 and TRBJ1-1, with D unclear. The CDR3 runs to 14 residues. The V end was cut by 6 bases, the J end by 3 bases, with 14 bases between. CDR1 and CDR2 from the germline V gene are MDHEN and SYDVKM. The CDR3 DNA reads TGTGCCAGCAGCCTCACTCGTAGGGACACTGAAGCTTTCTTT. This encodes CASSLTRRDTEAFF.